The 8 T cell receptor beta chains in this list originate from one sample, sequenced in a study of T cell responses to AZD1222 COVID-19 vaccine. Method: immunoSEQ multiplex PCR; TCRdb's copy keeps in-frame clones and lacks some. This table has around 160,000 clones, roughly 88% appearing once. The source was peripheral blood, collected on day 0 of AZD1222 vaccination. These receptors were obtained from an adult in good health.

The chain employs TRBV6-2 or TRBV6-3 and TRBJ2-5; D is possibly TRBD2 (5 bases). The germline V and J ends were trimmed by 3 bases and 5 bases, with 13 bases remaining between them. The CDR3 runs to 14 residues. Germline CDR1 MNHEY, CDR2 SVGEGT. The CDR3: CASSYTDWQETQYF. The CDR3 DNA reads TGTGCCAGCAGTTATACGGACTGGCAGGAGACCCAGTACTTC.

This rearrangement joins TRBV5-1 to TRBJ1-2; 7 nucleotides line up with TRBD1. Germline V gene lookup returns CDR1 SGHRS and CDR2 YFSETQ. V lost 4 bases, J lost 3 bases, and 6 bases stayed unmatched. This CDR3 has 14 amino acids. CDR3 loop: CASSPGQSDYGYTF. As DNA, the CDR3 is TGCGCCAGCAGCCCGGGACAGTCCGACTATGGCTACACCTTC.

This chain links TRBV18 with TRBJ1-2; D is undetermined. The V gene's germline CDR1 is KGHSH and CDR2 LQKENI. V shed 2 bases and J shed 4 bases, with 8 bases lying between them. CDR3 length: 13 amino acids. The CDR3: CASSPGVLYGYTF. The CDR3, as DNA: TGTGCCAGCTCACCAGGGGTTCTCTATGGCTACACCTTC. Together with reference TRBV18 and TRBJ1-2, the CDR3 gives the full variable domain: NAGVMQNPRHLVRRRGQEARLRCSPMKGHSHVYWYRQLPEEGLKFMVYLQKENIIDESGMPKERFSAEFPKEGPSILRIQQVVRGDSAAYFCASSPGVLYGYTFGSGTRLTVV.

The chain joins TRBV29-1 to TRBJ2-7; D possibly corresponds to TRBD2 (5 bases). Germline CDR1 SQVTM, CDR2 ANQGSEA. CDR3 size: 15 residues. V shed 7 bases and J shed 2 bases, with 21 bases lying between them. The DNA for the CDR3 is TGCAGCGGGACCCTCTCCGGGGATCCACCCTACGAGCAGTACTTC. It yields the protein CSGTLSGDPPYEQYF.

CDR3 amino acids: CATNPEQGRNGYTF. The CDR3 coding sequence is TGTGCCACCAACCCCGAACAGGGACGTAATGGCTACACCTTC. The V call is TRBV19, the J call TRBJ1-2; TRBD1 is a possible D gene (6 bases). V gave up 10 bases and J gave up 6 bases, with 21 bases separating them. CDR3 length equals 14 residues. Germline V gives CDR1 LNHDA, CDR2 SQIVND (reference sequence).

This chain links TRBV7-3 with TRBJ1-5, with a weak D call TRBD1 (5 bases). Trimming took 5 bases from V and 0 from J, leaving 20 bases between them. Germline CDR1 SGHTA, CDR2 FQGTGA. The CDR3 is made up of 18 amino acids. This chain's CDR3 is CASSPTDRGYYSNQPQHF. CDR3 DNA: TGTGCCAGCAGCCCGACAGATAGGGGCTATTATAGCAATCAGCCCCAGCATTTT.

V is TRBV10-2 and J is TRBJ2-4; D is unclear. The V end lost 2 bases, the J end lost 7 bases, and 3 bases lay between the germline ends. This CDR3 is 11 amino acids long. The germline gives CDR1 WSHSY, CDR2 SAAADI. CDR3 in DNA: TGCGCCAGCAGTGAGCTGAACATTCAGTACTTC. Its protein is CASSELNIQYF.

This rearrangement joins TRBV5-1 to TRBJ1-2; D is ambiguous. Looked up from germline, CDR1 is SGHRS and CDR2 is YFSETQ. CDR3 length: 15 residues. V dropped 0 bases and J dropped 4 bases, with 13 bases sitting between them. The CDR3 reads CASSLGGLQFYGYTF. As DNA, the CDR3 is TGCGCCAGCAGCTTGGGTGGGCTGCAGTTCTATGGCTACACCTTC. Full variable domain (outside the CDR3, taken from reference TRBV5-1 and TRBJ1-2): KAGVTQTPRYLIKTRGQQVTLSCSPISGHRSVSWYQQTPGQGLQFLFEYFSETQRNKGNFPGRFSGRQFSNSRSEMNVSTLELGDSALYLCASSLGGLQFYGYTFGSGTRLTVV.